What follows are 12 T cell receptor beta chains derived from one specimen sequenced in a study of shared clonotypes between healthy human individuals. Sequencing was performed with immunoSEQ multiplex PCR; in TCRdb, only in-frame clones are kept and a portion is missing. The sample comprises about 1 million clones, approximately 68% of which are singletons, and around 1.4% rests with the top ten. The sequencing input was memory CD4+ T cells sorted from blood. Indicated subset: CD45RA-negative fraction. The receptors here all came from a man aged 18 to 29 in good health.

The chain recombines TRBV5-1 with TRBJ2-1, with 13 positions matching TRBD2. The CDR3 consists of 15 residues. Germline CDR1 SGHRS, CDR2 YFSETQ. V lost 4 bases to trimming and J lost 9 bases; unmatched junction nucleotides: 7. CDR3 DNA sequence: TGCGCCAGCAGCACGGGACTAGCGGGATCCACTGAGCAGTTCTTC. This gives the protein CASSTGLAGSTEQFF.

This clone has just a few counts. The chain carries TRBV6-5 and TRBJ1-2; TRBD1 agrees at 7 bases. The CDR3 spans 16 residues. Germline V lookup: CDR1 MNHEY, CDR2 SVGAGI. The J segment lost 2 bases and the V segment lost 2 bases, leaving 8 bases of the junction unmatched. The CDR3 bases are TGTGCCAGCAGTTACCAGGGGGGGGGCTTCAACTATGGCTACACCTTC. Translating it yields CASSYQGGGFNYGYTF.

The V gene is TRBV5-4, the J gene TRBJ2-7, with D maybe TRBD1 (7 bases). The ends were cut back, 2 bases at V and 3 bases at J, with 15 bases in the middle. This CDR3 comprises 15 residues. The germline CDR1 and CDR2 sequences are SGHNT and YYREEE (reference sequence). For the CDR3, the DNA is TGTGCCAGCAGCTTAGGGGGCGTGGGAGGCTACGAGCAGTACTTC. Amino acid sequence: CASSLGGVGGYEQYF.

The chain has TRBV6-1 and TRBJ2-3; D perhaps matches TRBD2 (6 bases). Trimming took off 5 bases at V and 9 bases at J, with 12 bases between the two ends. This CDR3 spans 12 amino acids. Germline values: CDR1 MNHNS, CDR2 SASEGT. This CDR3 reads CASSYIAETQYF. The CDR3 DNA is TGTGCCAGCAGTTATATAGCGGAAACGCAGTATTTT.

The chain couples TRBV30 to TRBJ2-3, with a weak D call TRBD1 (6 bases). The CDR3 sequence is 14 residues long. Trimming shortened V by 8 bases and J by 0 bases, and 15 bases separated the two germline ends. In germline, CDR1 is GTSNPN, CDR2 SVGIG (reference sequence). In nucleotides, the CDR3 is TGTGCCCGGACAGCCCCTTGGAGCACAGATACGCAGTATTTT. Encoded protein: CARTAPWSTDTQYF.

The chain joins TRBV5-4 to TRBJ1-1; 8 positions match TRBD1. V was clipped by 3 bases and J by 1 base; unmatched bases: 5. Germline V CDR1 and CDR2: SGHNT, YYREEE (reference sequence). The CDR3 totals 15 residues. Written as DNA, the CDR3 is TGTGCCAGCAGCTGGACAGGGTATGGGAACACTGAAGCTTTCTTT. Translation gives CASSWTGYGNTEAFF.

The rearrangement links TRBV7-2 to TRBJ2-7; D might be TRBD1 or TRBD2, each matching 6 bases. Trimming pared 3 bases from V and 0 bases from J, leaving 15 bases between. The V gene's germline CDR1 is SGHTA and CDR2 FQGNSA. The CDR3 loop spans 16 amino acids. The CDR3 nucleotides read TGTGCCAGCAGCTTTTTGTCGGGGGCCCTCTCCTACGAGCAGTACTTC. Translation gives CASSFLSGALSYEQYF.

This chain uses TRBV16 with TRBJ1-4; D unclear. V gave up 3 bases and J gave up 7 bases, with 12 bases separating them. Germline-derived CDR1 and CDR2 are KGHSY and FQNENV. The length of the CDR3 is 14 residues. This chain's CDR3 is CASSQSNWGEKLFF. CDR3 DNA sequence: TGTGCCAGCAGCCAGTCGAATTGGGGTGAAAAACTGTTTTTT.

The J gene is TRBJ1-2, the V gene TRBV7-8, with 9 bases lining up with TRBD1. With V trimmed by 5 bases and J by 4 bases, 8 bases remained unmatched. This CDR3 is built from 15 residues. Germline CDR1 SGHVS, CDR2 FQNEAQ. The CDR3 DNA follows: TGTGCCAGCAGCGCGGGGACAGGGAGAAGCTATGGCTACACCTTC. Protein: CASSAGTGRSYGYTF.

V gene TRBV10-3 combines with J gene TRBJ2-7, with TRBD2 identical over 7 bases. The CDR3 spans 14 residues. CDR1 is ENHRY, CDR2 SYGVKD, per germline. The V gene end was trimmed by 6 bases and the J gene end by 2 bases; junction bases not matched to a gene: 7. This CDR3 reads CAIREPGLTYEQYF. The CDR3 DNA sequence: TGTGCCATCAGGGAACCGGGACTAACCTACGAGCAGTACTTC.

The V and J genes are TRBV19 and TRBJ1-4, with 7 nucleotides matching TRBD1. Germline V gene lookup returns CDR1 LNHDA and CDR2 SQIVND (reference sequence). The V and J ends lost 7 bases and 0 bases, in that order; junction bases with no gene match: 8. The CDR3 length is 16 residues. The CDR3 region has the DNA TGTGCCAGTACGAACAGGGGAAGGGCAACTAATGAAAAACTGTTTTTT. Its translation is CASTNRGRATNEKLFF.

V is TRBV13 and J is TRBJ2-1; 11 bases agree with TRBD2. The V segment lost 5 bases and the J segment 6 bases; nucleotides outside the gene matches: 12. Germline V CDR1 and CDR2: PRHDT, FYEKMQ (reference sequence). This CDR3 is 17 amino acids long. The CDR3 region is CASSPGTSGRVSNEQFF. CDR3 DNA: TGTGCCAGCAGCCCCGGGACTAGCGGAAGGGTCAGCAATGAGCAGTTCTTC. The whole variable domain, filled in from reference TRBV13 and TRBJ2-1, reads AAGVIQSPRHLIKEKRETATLKCYPIPRHDTVYWYQQGPGQDPQFLISFYEKMQSDKGSIPDRFSAQQFSDYHSELNMSSLELGDSALYFCASSPGTSGRVSNEQFFGPGTRLTVL.